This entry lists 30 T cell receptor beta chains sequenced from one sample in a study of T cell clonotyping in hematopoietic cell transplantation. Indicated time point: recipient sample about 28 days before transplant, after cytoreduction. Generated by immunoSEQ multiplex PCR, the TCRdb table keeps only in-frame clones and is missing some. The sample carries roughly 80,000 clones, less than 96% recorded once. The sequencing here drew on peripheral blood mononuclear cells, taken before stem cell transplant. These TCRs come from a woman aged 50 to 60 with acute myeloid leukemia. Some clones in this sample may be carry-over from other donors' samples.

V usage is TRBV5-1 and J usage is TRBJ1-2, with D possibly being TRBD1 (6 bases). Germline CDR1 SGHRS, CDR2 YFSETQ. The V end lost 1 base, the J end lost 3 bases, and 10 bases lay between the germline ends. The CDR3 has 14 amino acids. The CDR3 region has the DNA TGCGCCAGCAGCTTGACAGGGATTGACTATGGCTACACCTTC. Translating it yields CASSLTGIDYGYTF.

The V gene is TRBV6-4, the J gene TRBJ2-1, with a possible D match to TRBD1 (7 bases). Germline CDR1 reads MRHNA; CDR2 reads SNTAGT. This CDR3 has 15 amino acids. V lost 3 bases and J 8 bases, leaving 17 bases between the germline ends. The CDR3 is CASSEEGAKYDEQFF. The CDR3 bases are TGTGCCAGCAGTGAGGAGGGGGCGAAGTACGATGAGCAGTTCTTC.

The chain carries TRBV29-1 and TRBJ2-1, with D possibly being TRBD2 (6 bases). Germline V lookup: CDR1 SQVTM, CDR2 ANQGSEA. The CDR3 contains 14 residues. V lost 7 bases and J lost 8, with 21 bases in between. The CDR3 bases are TGCAGCGCCGAGCTTAGCGGCCACTGGGATGAGCAGTTCTTC. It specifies CSAELSGHWDEQFF.

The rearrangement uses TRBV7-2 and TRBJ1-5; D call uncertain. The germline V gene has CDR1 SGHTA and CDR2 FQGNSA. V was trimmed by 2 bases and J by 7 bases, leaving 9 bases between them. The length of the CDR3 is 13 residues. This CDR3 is CASSLNGVQPQHF. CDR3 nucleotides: TGTGCCAGCAGCTTAAATGGGGTCCAGCCCCAGCATTTT. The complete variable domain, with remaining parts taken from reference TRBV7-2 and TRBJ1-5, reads GAGVSQSPSNKVTEKGKDVELRCDPISGHTALYWYRQSLGQGLEFLIYFQGNSAPDKSGLPSDRFSAERTGGSVSTLTIQRTQQEDSAVYLCASSLNGVQPQHFGDGTRLSIL.

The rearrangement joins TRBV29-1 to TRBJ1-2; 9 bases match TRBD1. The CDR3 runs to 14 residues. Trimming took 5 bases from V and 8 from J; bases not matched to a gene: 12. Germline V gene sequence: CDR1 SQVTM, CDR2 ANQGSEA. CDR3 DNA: TGCAGCGTTCACGTCCCGGGACAGGGTCAGGGCTACACCTTC. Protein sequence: CSVHVPGQGQGYTF.

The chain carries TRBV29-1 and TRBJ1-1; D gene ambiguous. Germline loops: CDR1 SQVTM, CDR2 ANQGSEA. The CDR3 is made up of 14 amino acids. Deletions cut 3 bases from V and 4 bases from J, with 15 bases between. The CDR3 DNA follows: TGCAGCGTTGATTCCGCCCCGGGGAGCACTGAAGCTTTCTTT. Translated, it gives CSVDSAPGSTEAFF.

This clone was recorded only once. CDR3 in DNA: TGTGCCACCTCCGTGGGGACAGGGGTATACTATGGCTACACCTTC. The encoded protein is CATSVGTGVYYGYTF. This chain joins TRBV2 and TRBJ1-2, with 10 bases matching TRBD1. This CDR3 spans 15 amino acids. CDR1 is SNHLY and CDR2 is FYNNEI in the germline V gene. With 10 bases clipped from V and 3 bases from J, the junction kept 11 bases outside the gene matches. Full variable domain (rest looked up from reference TRBV2 and TRBJ1-2): EPEVTQTPSHQVTQMGQEVILRCVPISNHLYFYWYRQILGQKVEFLVSFYNNEISEKSEIFDDQFSVERPDGSNFTLKIRSTKLEDSAMYFCATSVGTGVYYGYTFGSGTRLTVV.

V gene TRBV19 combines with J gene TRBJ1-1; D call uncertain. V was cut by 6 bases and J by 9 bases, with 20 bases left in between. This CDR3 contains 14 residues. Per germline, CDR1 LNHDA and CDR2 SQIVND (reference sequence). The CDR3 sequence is CASSKPDDRSKAFF. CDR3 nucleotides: TGTGCCAGTAGCAAGCCTGACGACCGCTCGAAAGCTTTCTTT.

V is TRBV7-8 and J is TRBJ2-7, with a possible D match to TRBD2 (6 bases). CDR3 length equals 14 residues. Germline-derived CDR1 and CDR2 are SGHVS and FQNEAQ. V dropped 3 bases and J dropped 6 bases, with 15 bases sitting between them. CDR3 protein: CASSFLPGTFEQYF. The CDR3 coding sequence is TGTGCCAGCAGCTTCCTCCCCGGGACTTTCGAGCAGTACTTC.

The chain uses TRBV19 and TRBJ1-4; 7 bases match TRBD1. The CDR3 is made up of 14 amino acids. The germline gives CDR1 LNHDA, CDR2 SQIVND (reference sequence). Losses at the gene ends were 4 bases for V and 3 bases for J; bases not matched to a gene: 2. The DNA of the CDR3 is TGTGCCAGTAGTACGGGACAGCCTAATGAAAAACTGTTTTTT. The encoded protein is CASSTGQPNEKLFF.

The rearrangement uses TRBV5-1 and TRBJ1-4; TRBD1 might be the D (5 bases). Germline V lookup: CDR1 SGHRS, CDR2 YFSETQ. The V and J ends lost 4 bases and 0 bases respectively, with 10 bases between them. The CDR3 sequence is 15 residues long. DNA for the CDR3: TGCGCCAGCAGCAAAGGGACCACAACTAATGAAAAACTGTTTTTT. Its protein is CASSKGTTTNEKLFF.

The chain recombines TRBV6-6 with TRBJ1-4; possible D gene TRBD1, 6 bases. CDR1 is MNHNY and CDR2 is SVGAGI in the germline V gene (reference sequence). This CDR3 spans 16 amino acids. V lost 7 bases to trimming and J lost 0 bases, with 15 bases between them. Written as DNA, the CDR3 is TGTGCCAGCAACCTACGACAGGCAACAACTAATGAAAAACTGTTTTTT. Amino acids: CASNLRQATTNEKLFF.

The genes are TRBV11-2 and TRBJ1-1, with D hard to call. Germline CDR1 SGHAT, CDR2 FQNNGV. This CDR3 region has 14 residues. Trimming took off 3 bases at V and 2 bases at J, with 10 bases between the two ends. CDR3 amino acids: CASSFGPTNTEAFF. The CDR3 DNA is TGTGCCAGCAGCTTCGGGCCGACAAACACTGAAGCTTTCTTT.

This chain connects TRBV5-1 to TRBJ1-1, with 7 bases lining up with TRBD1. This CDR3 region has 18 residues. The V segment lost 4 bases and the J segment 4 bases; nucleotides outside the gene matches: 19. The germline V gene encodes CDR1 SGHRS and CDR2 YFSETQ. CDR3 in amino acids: CASSLTPISGQSSTEAFF. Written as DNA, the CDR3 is TGCGCCAGCAGCCTTACGCCAATATCGGGACAGTCTTCCACTGAAGCTTTCTTT. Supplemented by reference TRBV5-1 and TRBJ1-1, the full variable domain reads KAGVTQTPRYLIKTRGQQVTLSCSPISGHRSVSWYQQTPGQGLQFLFEYFSETQRNKGNFPGRFSGRQFSNSRSEMNVSTLELGDSALYLCASSLTPISGQSSTEAFFGQGTRLTVV.

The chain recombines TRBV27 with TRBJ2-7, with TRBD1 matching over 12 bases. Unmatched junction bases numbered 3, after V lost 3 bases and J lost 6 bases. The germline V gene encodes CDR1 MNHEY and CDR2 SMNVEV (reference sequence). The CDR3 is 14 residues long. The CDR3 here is CASSLGTGGAEQYF. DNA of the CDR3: TGTGCCAGCAGTTTGGGGACAGGGGGCGCCGAGCAGTACTTC.

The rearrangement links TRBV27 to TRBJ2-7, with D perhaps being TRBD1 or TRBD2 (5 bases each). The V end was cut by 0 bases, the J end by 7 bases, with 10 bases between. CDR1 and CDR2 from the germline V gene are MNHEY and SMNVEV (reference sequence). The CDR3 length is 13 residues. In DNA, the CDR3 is TGTGCCAGCAGTTTATCTCAGGGCGGGGAGCAGTACTTC. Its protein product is CASSLSQGGEQYF.

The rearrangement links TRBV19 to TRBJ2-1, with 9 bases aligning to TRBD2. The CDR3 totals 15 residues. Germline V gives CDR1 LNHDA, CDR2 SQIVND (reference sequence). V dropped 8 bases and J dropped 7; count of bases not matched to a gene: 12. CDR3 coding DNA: TGTGCCAGTCTACCCCTAGCGGGGCCGAGTAATGAGCAGTTCTTC. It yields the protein CASLPLAGPSNEQFF.

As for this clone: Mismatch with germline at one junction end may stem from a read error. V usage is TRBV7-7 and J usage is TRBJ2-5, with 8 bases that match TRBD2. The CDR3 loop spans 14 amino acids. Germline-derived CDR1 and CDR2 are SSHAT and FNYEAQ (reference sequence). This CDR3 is CASSLQRESETQYF. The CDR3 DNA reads TGTGCTAGCAGCCTACAGCGGGAGTCAGAGACCCAGTACTTC.

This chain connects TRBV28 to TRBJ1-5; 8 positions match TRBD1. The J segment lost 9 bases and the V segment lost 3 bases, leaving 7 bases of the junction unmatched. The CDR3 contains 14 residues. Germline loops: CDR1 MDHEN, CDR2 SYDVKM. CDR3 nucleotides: TGTGCCAGCAGTTTGGACAGGGAGAGTTTGCCCCAGCATTTT. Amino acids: CASSLDRESLPQHF.

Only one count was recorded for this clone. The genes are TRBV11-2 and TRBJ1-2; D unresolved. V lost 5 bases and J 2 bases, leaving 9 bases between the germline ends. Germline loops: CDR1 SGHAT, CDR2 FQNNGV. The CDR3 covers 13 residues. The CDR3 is CASSPRGNYGYTF. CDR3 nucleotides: TGTGCCAGCAGCCCACGTGGGAACTATGGCTACACCTTC.

The CDR3 region has the DNA TGTGCCAGCAGCTTAGCGGGACTGCGCTATGGCTACACCTTC. Translated: CASSLAGLRYGYTF. The V gene is TRBV7-9, the J gene TRBJ1-2; weak D call: TRBD1 (5 bases). V was clipped by 0 bases and J by 4 bases, with 9 bases between them. From germline, CDR1 is SEHNR and CDR2 FQNEAQ (reference sequence). The CDR3 consists of 14 residues.

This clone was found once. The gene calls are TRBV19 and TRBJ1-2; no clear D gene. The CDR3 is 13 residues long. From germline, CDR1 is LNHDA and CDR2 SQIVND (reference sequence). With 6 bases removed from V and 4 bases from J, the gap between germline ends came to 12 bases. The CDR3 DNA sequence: TGTGCCAGTAGCCCGGACGGGCGCTATGGCTACACCTTC. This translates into CASSPDGRYGYTF. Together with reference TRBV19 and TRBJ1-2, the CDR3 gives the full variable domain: DGGITQSPKYLFRKEGQNVTLSCEQNLNHDAMYWYRQDPGQGLRLIYYSQIVNDFQKGDIAEGYSVSREKKESFPLTVTSAQKNPTAFYLCASSPDGRYGYTFGSGTRLTVV.

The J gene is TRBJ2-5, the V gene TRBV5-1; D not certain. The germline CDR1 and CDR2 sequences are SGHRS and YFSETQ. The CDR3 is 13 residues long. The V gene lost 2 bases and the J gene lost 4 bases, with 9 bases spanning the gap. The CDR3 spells CASSFRVPETQYF. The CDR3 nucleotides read TGCGCCAGCAGCTTCCGGGTTCCAGAGACCCAGTACTTC.

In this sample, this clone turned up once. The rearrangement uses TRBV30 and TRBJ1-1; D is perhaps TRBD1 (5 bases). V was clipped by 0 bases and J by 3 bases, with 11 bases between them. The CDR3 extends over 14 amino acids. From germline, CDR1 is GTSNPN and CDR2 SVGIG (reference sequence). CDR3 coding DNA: TGTGCCTGGAGTGTAAGGGGCTTACACACTGAAGCTTTCTTT. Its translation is CAWSVRGLHTEAFF.

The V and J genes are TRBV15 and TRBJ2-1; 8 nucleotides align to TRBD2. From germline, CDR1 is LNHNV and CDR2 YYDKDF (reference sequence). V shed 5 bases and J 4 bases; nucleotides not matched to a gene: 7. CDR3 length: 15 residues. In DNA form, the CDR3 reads TGTGCCACCAGCCCCCGAGCGGGAGTGTACAATGAGCAGTTCTTC. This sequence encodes CATSPRAGVYNEQFF.

In DNA, the CDR3 is TGTGCCAGTAGTATGGGGCTGGCCCTTGGTTCACCCCTCCACTTT. Its protein is CASSMGLALGSPLHF. The chain recombines TRBV19 with TRBJ1-6; perhaps TRBD1 as D (5 bases). The V end lost 3 bases, the J end lost 9 bases, and 15 bases lay between the germline ends. Germline assignment: CDR1 LNHDA and CDR2 SQIVND (reference sequence). CDR3 length equals 15 residues.

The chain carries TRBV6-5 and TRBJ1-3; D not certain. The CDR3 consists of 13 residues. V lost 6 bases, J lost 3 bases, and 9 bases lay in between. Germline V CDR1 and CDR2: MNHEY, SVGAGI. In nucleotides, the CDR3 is TGTGCCAGCAGACCACAAGTTGGAAACACCATATATTTT. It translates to CASRPQVGNTIYF.

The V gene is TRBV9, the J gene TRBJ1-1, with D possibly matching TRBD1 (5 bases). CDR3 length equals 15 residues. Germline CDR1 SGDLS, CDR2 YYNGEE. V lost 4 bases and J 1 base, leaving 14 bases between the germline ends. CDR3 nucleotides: TGTGCCAGCAGCCCAACAACAGGTACGAACACTGAAGCTTTCTTT. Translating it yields CASSPTTGTNTEAFF.

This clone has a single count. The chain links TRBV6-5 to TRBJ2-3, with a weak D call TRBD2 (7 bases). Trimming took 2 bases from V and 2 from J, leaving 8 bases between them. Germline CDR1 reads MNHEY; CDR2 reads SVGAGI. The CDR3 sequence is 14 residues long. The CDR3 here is CASSYGGATDTQYF. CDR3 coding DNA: TGTGCCAGCAGTTACGGGGGGGCCACAGATACGCAGTATTTT.

The CDR3 nucleotides are TGTGCCAGCATACCAGGCGAGCTGGATGGGGCGCCTAATGAAAAACTGTTTTTT. It codes for CASIPGELDGAPNEKLFF. The chain links TRBV25-1 to TRBJ1-4; possibly TRBD1 for D (5 bases). V shed 7 bases and J shed 3 bases, with 24 bases lying between them. Per germline, CDR1 MGHDK and CDR2 SYGVNS. The CDR3 is 18 residues long. The variable domain in full, completed from reference TRBV25-1 and TRBJ1-4, reads EADIYQTPRYLVIGTGKKITLECSQTMGHDKMYWYQQDPGMELHLIHYSYGVNSTEKGDLSSESTVSRIRTEHFPLTLESARPSHTSQYLCASIPGELDGAPNEKLFFGSGTQLSVL.